This TCR beta chain was profiled in a study of blood T cell repertoires in COVID-19. The wider study: Sources were T cells, B-cell-depleted T cells, or PBMCs; the material itself was cDNA or gDNA.

Method: immunoSEQ multiplex PCR; TCRdb's copy keeps in-frame clones and lacks some. The sample lists under 350,000 clones, 83% occurring once. The junction had 9 bases not matched to a gene; V was cut back by 4 bases and J by 5 bases. Germline CDR1 LNHDA, CDR2 SQIVND (reference sequence). The CDR3 has 15 amino acids. The sequenced sample was peripheral blood. This chain connects TRBV19 to TRBJ1-2; 8 bases are shared with TRBD1. This sequence was found in a woman in her 50s who had recovered from COVID-19. The DNA of the CDR3 is TGTGCCAGTAGTACTGGGACAGGCCGGGGGTATGGCTACACCTTC. It is translated as CASSTGTGRGYGYTF.